Following are 11 T cell receptor beta chains from one sample sequenced in a study of blood T cell repertoires in COVID-19. Profiling relied on immunoSEQ multiplex PCR, and the TCRdb table lists in-frame clones only, not all of them. In the table there are 400,000 or so clones, over 85% of which are singletons. The sequencing sample was made of peripheral blood. These receptors all stem from a man aged 18 to 29 with COVID-19, enrolled during active disease.

The V and J genes are TRBV11-3 and TRBJ2-3, with D unresolved. CDR1 and CDR2 from the germline V gene are SGHNT and YENEEA. The V end lost 5 bases, the J end lost 5 bases, and 8 bases lay between the germline ends. The CDR3 is 12 residues long. Here the CDR3 reads CASSLNGDTQYF. CDR3 nucleotides: TGTGCCAGCAGCCTAAACGGAGATACGCAGTATTTT.

In this sample, this clone turned up once. The chain couples TRBV7-8 to TRBJ2-2; TRBD1 agrees at 9 bases. Per the germline V gene, CDR1 is SGHVS and CDR2 is FQNEAQ. The V gene end was trimmed by 3 bases and the J gene end by 7 bases; junction bases not matched to a gene: 3. The CDR3 loop spans 14 amino acids. CDR3 nucleotide sequence: TGTGCCAGCAGCTTGGGACAGGGCAGCGGGGAGCTGTTTTTT. It translates to CASSLGQGSGELFF.

This clone appeared once. The V gene is TRBV7-9, the J gene TRBJ1-1; perhaps TRBD1 as D (5 bases). Germline V gene data show CDR1 as SEHNR and CDR2 as FQNEAQ (reference sequence). The CDR3 loop spans 15 amino acids. V shed 1 base and J shed 4 bases, with 13 bases lying between them. CDR3 residues: CASSLVAGSGTEAFF. As DNA, the CDR3 is TGTGCCAGCAGCTTAGTAGCAGGGTCGGGCACTGAAGCTTTCTTT.

The chain uses TRBV6-5 and TRBJ1-6; 8 bases line up with TRBD1. The CDR3 spans 14 residues. Germline values: CDR1 MNHEY, CDR2 SVGAGI. Germline trimming cut 8 bases from V and 8 bases from J; bases unmatched to any gene: 8. Here the CDR3 DNA reads TGTGCCAGCGCCCCGGCAGGGGGCGATTCACCCCTCCACTTT. Translation: CASAPAGGDSPLHF.

V gene TRBV2 combines with J gene TRBJ2-1, with TRBD1 identical over 7 bases. V was clipped by 8 bases and J by 12 bases; unmatched bases: 16. CDR1 and CDR2 from the germline V gene are SNHLY and FYNNEI. This CDR3 has 14 residues. The CDR3 DNA follows: TGTGCCAGCGAGGACAGGATCCCCCCATGGGGGCAGTTCTTC. Protein product: CASEDRIPPWGQFF.

The chain has TRBV9 and TRBJ2-3; D perhaps matches TRBD1 (6 bases). Between the trimmed V and J ends, which lost 3 bases and 4 bases, there was a span of 18 bases. The CDR3 spans 16 residues. Germline V lookup: CDR1 SGDLS, CDR2 YYNGEE. For the CDR3, the DNA is TGTGCCAGCAGCGCCGATCCGGACAGCCATGCAGATACGCAGTATTTT. Its protein is CASSADPDSHADTQYF.

This chain connects TRBV9 to TRBJ1-2; D is ambiguous. V dropped 0 bases and J dropped 4 bases, with 22 bases sitting between them. Germline V gives CDR1 SGDLS, CDR2 YYNGEE. This CDR3 is built from 18 residues. CDR3 bases: TGTGCCAGCAGCGTAGGTATTGAGGGCACTCTGGGAGTCTATGGCTACACCTTC. It specifies CASSVGIEGTLGVYGYTF.

V gene TRBV5-1 combines with J gene TRBJ2-2; TRBD1 might be the D (5 bases). Germline V gene data show CDR1 as SGHRS and CDR2 as YFSETQ. The V end lost 0 bases, the J end lost 0 bases, and 9 bases lay between the germline ends. This CDR3 has 16 amino acids. The CDR3 nucleotides read TGCGCCAGCAGCTTGGGGGCAGGGCCGAACACCGGGGAGCTGTTTTTT. It encodes CASSLGAGPNTGELFF.

This sequence joins TRBV5-8 and TRBJ2-3; D perhaps matches TRBD2 (5 bases). The CDR3 covers 16 residues. Germline CDR1 and CDR2: SGHTS and YDEGEE. V dropped 0 bases and J dropped 1 base, with 12 bases sitting between them. The CDR3 here is CASSLETGSGTDTQYF. In DNA, the CDR3 is TGTGCCAGCAGCTTGGAGACGGGATCGGGCACAGATACGCAGTATTTT. Combining the CDR3 with reference TRBV5-8 and TRBJ2-3 gives the whole variable domain EAGVTQSPTHLIKTRGQQATLRCSPISGHTSVYWYQQALGLGLQFLLWYDEGEERNRGNFPPRFSGRQFPNYSSELNVNALELEDSALYLCASSLETGSGTDTQYFGPGTRLTVL.

V and J are TRBV7-9 and TRBJ2-3, with D unclear. V shed 5 bases and J shed 7 bases, with 19 bases lying between them. Germline CDR1 SEHNR, CDR2 FQNEAQ (reference sequence). The CDR3 runs to 15 residues. CDR3 in amino acids: CASSPDSFLPYTQYF. CDR3 bases: TGTGCCAGCAGCCCCGACTCCTTCCTGCCCTATACGCAGTATTTT.

The rearrangement links TRBV6-1 to TRBJ2-7, with 10 bases matching TRBD2. The CDR3 extends over 15 amino acids. V lost 1 base and J lost 2; bases outside the gene matches: 2. CDR1 is MNHNS, CDR2 SASEGT, per germline. The CDR3 here is CASSEGTSGPYEQYF. The CDR3, as DNA: TGTGCCAGCAGTGAAGGGACTAGCGGACCCTACGAGCAGTACTTC.